This passage covers 32 T cell receptor beta chains from one sample sequenced in a study of blood T cell repertoires in COVID-19. Method: immunoSEQ multiplex PCR; TCRdb's copy keeps in-frame clones and lacks some. The sample carries 10,000 to 15,000 clones, roughly 85% recorded once. The sequenced sample consisted of peripheral blood. These receptors all come from a human donor in a cohort sampled during active COVID-19.

This chain links TRBV2 with TRBJ2-2; a possible D gene is TRBD2 (6 bases). The V gene's germline CDR1 is SNHLY and CDR2 FYNNEI. Trimming removed 7 bases at V and 4 bases at J, with 13 bases between. The CDR3 consists of 14 residues. The CDR3 bases are TGTGCCAGCAAGGTGGCGCGGGGCACCGGGGAGCTGTTTTTT. This sequence encodes CASKVARGTGELFF. The variable domain in full, completed from reference TRBV2 and TRBJ2-2, reads EPEVTQTPSHQVTQMGQEVILRCVPISNHLYFYWYRQILGQKVEFLVSFYNNEISEKSEIFDDQFSVERPDGSNFTLKIRSTKLEDSAMYFCASKVARGTGELFFGEGSRLTVL.

The chain links TRBV7-2 to TRBJ1-2, with 8 bases aligning to TRBD1. Germline V gene data show CDR1 as SGHTA and CDR2 as FQGNSA. The CDR3 contains 14 residues. The J segment lost 5 bases and the V segment lost 5 bases, leaving 7 bases of the junction unmatched. CDR3 in DNA: TGTGCCAGCAGCCCCGGGACAGGTGATTATGGCTACACCTTC. Protein product: CASSPGTGDYGYTF.

The chain is built from TRBV19 and TRBJ2-1; 11 positions agree with TRBD2. The V segment lost 5 bases and the J segment 4 bases; nucleotides outside the gene matches: 10. CDR3 length equals 17 residues. Germline lookup yields CDR1 LNHDA and CDR2 SQIVND (reference sequence). The CDR3 loop is CASSPTFSGGVYNEQFF. For the CDR3, the DNA is TGTGCCAGTAGTCCAACATTTAGCGGGGGGGTTTACAATGAGCAGTTCTTC.

This sequence joins TRBV5-4 and TRBJ2-1; 8 bases map to TRBD2. The germline gives CDR1 SGHNT, CDR2 YYREEE (reference sequence). The CDR3 has 13 residues. The junction had 4 bases not matched to a gene; V was cut back by 7 bases and J by 4 bases. The CDR3 DNA reads as TGTGCCAGCGGGGCGGGGGGTTACAATGAGCAGTTCTTC. Its translation is CASGAGGYNEQFF.

This sequence joins TRBV7-2 and TRBJ2-3; 15 bases map to TRBD2. J was trimmed by 0 bases and V by 4 bases; bases with no gene match: 5. The CDR3 runs 18 residues. Looked up from germline, CDR1 is SGHTA and CDR2 is FQGNSA. CDR3 region: CASSWTSGGAASTDTQYF. In nucleotides, the CDR3 is TGTGCCAGCAGCTGGACTAGCGGGGGGGCTGCTAGCACAGATACGCAGTATTTT.

The V gene is TRBV9, the J gene TRBJ1-4; the match to TRBD1 covers 10 bases. Germline lookup yields CDR1 SGDLS and CDR2 YYNGEE. The CDR3 has 14 residues. V was pared by 4 bases and J by 8 bases, with 5 bases of the junction left unmatched. DNA of the CDR3: TGTGCCAGCAGCCCGGGACAGGGGAACGAAAAACTGTTTTTT. Amino acids: CASSPGQGNEKLFF.

This chain uses TRBV30 with TRBJ1-5; D unclear. The CDR3 contains 12 residues. Germline V CDR1 and CDR2: GTSNPN, SVGIG (reference sequence). Trimming removed 4 bases at V and 7 bases at J, with 11 bases between. This chain's CDR3 is CAWTSPGQPQHF. The CDR3 region has the DNA TGTGCCTGGACATCCCCCGGGCAGCCCCAGCATTTT.

The chain combines TRBV2 with TRBJ2-4; D possibly corresponds to TRBD1 (5 bases). Trimming left V 2 bases short and J 14 bases short, with 13 bases between. The CDR3 has 12 residues. Germline V gives CDR1 SNHLY, CDR2 FYNNEI. The CDR3 DNA reads as TGTGCCAGCAGTGAAACTGCCAGGGAAGAGTACTTC. Encoded protein: CASSETAREEYF.

The rearrangement joins TRBV2 to TRBJ1-5; 8 nucleotides match TRBD1. V dropped 5 bases and J dropped 5; count of bases not matched to a gene: 2. Germline values: CDR1 SNHLY, CDR2 FYNNEI. The CDR3 sequence is 13 residues long. CDR3 in DNA: TGTGCCAGCAGTCCACAGGGGGATCAGCCCCAGCATTTT. This translates into CASSPQGDQPQHF. The whole variable domain, remainder taken from reference TRBV2 and TRBJ1-5, is EPEVTQTPSHQVTQMGQEVILRCVPISNHLYFYWYRQILGQKVEFLVSFYNNEISEKSEIFDDQFSVERPDGSNFTLKIRSTKLEDSAMYFCASSPQGDQPQHFGDGTRLSIL.

The chain combines TRBV2 with TRBJ2-2, with D possibly matching TRBD1 (5 bases). The CDR3 is 14 amino acids. V shed 6 bases and J shed 2 bases, with 10 bases lying between them. Germline V gene sequence: CDR1 SNHLY, CDR2 FYNNEI. The CDR3 DNA sequence: TGTGCCAGCAGACAGGACCACAACACCGGGGAGCTGTTTTTT. Its translation: CASRQDHNTGELFF.

The chain is built from TRBV4-1 and TRBJ2-3; perhaps TRBD1 as D (5 bases). This CDR3 has 15 amino acids. From germline, CDR1 is MGHRA and CDR2 YSYEKL. Trimming took off 1 base at V and 0 bases at J, with 8 bases between the two ends. CDR3 in DNA: TGCGCCAGCAGCCAAGTCAGGGTTAGCACAGATACGCAGTATTTT. Translation: CASSQVRVSTDTQYF.

The chain carries TRBV19 and TRBJ2-5; a possible D gene is TRBD2 (6 bases). Trimming pared 2 bases from V and 5 bases from J, leaving 9 bases between. Germline assignment: CDR1 LNHDA and CDR2 SQIVND (reference sequence). This CDR3 is 13 amino acids long. The DNA of the CDR3 is TGTGCCAGTAGTATACCGGGGAGGGAGACCCAGTACTTC. It specifies CASSIPGRETQYF.

The rearrangement links TRBV9 to TRBJ2-5; 11 bases fit TRBD2. The CDR3 is 16 residues long. After removal of 0 bases from V and 2 bases from J, the junction contained 3 bases not matched to a gene. Germline V gives CDR1 SGDLS, CDR2 YYNGEE. CDR3 loop: CASSVAGTSGQETQYF. As DNA, the CDR3 is TGTGCCAGCAGCGTAGCTGGGACTAGCGGACAAGAGACCCAGTACTTC.

Only a few counts were recorded for this clone. The CDR3 nucleotides are TGTGCCAGCAGACCCCGAGGGGGGACAGGGGACGAGCAGTACTTC. It is translated as CASRPRGGTGDEQYF. The chain carries TRBV7-9 and TRBJ2-7, with 10 positions matching TRBD1. Germline trimming cut 6 bases from V and 5 bases from J; bases unmatched to any gene: 10. This CDR3 comprises 15 residues. Germline V CDR1 and CDR2: SEHNR, FQNEAQ (reference sequence).

The V and J genes are TRBV5-6 and TRBJ1-5, with D possibly matching TRBD1 (6 bases). The V end was cut by 0 bases, the J end by 2 bases, with 9 bases between. CDR1 is SGHDT and CDR2 is YYEEEE in the germline V gene. This CDR3 is 15 amino acids long. CDR3 amino acids: CASSLAGVGNQPQHF. The DNA of the CDR3 is TGTGCCAGCAGCTTGGCAGGGGTCGGCAATCAGCCCCAGCATTTT.

The V call is TRBV3-1 (or the pseudogene TRBV3-2), the J call TRBJ2-2, with 10 bases fitting TRBD2. Germline V CDR1 and CDR2: LGHDT, YNNKEL (reference sequence). V was clipped by 0 bases and J by 6 bases; unmatched bases: 13. The length of the CDR3 is 19 residues. The CDR3: CASSQELGLAAMRAGELFF. The CDR3 nucleotides read TGTGCCAGCAGCCAAGAACTTGGACTAGCGGCAATGAGAGCCGGGGAGCTGTTTTTT.

This chain uses TRBV18 with TRBJ2-2, with TRBD1 as a possible D gene (5 bases). The V and J ends lost 2 bases and 4 bases respectively, with 14 bases between them. The germline V gene encodes CDR1 KGHSH and CDR2 LQKENI. The CDR3 contains 16 residues. This CDR3 reads CASSPWAGLSTGELFF. CDR3 coding DNA: TGTGCCAGCTCACCATGGGCAGGGTTATCCACCGGGGAGCTGTTTTTT. Complete variable domain (other parts from reference TRBV18 and TRBJ2-2): NAGVMQNPRHLVRRRGQEARLRCSPMKGHSHVYWYRQLPEEGLKFMVYLQKENIIDESGMPKERFSAEFPKEGPSILRIQQVVRGDSAAYFCASSPWAGLSTGELFFGEGSRLTVL.

This chain joins TRBV20-1 and TRBJ1-2; D is perhaps TRBD1 (6 bases). The CDR3 runs to 14 residues. Trimming cost V 3 bases and J 0 bases, with 11 bases left between them. In germline, CDR1 is DFQATT, CDR2 SNEGSKA (reference sequence). The CDR3 DNA reads TGCAGTGCTAGTTCGACAGGAGCTAACTATGGCTACACCTTC. It specifies CSASSTGANYGYTF.

In this sample, this clone turned up once. This CDR3 is CAWSVGKAGNTIYF. In DNA form, the CDR3 reads TGTGCCTGGAGTGTCGGGAAAGCAGGAAACACCATATATTTT. The rearrangement links TRBV30 to TRBJ1-3; the D is unclear. The CDR3 length is 14 residues. Trimming removed 0 bases from V and 4 bases from J, with 10 bases in between. Germline loops: CDR1 GTSNPN, CDR2 SVGIG (reference sequence).

V gene TRBV3-1 (or the pseudogene TRBV3-2) combines with J gene TRBJ2-2, with 10 bases identical to TRBD1. Germline V CDR1 and CDR2: LGHDT, YNNKEL (reference sequence). The trim removed 1 base at V and 4 bases at J, leaving 3 bases unmatched. This CDR3 is built from 16 residues. Here the CDR3 DNA reads TGTGCCAGCAGCCAAGGGGGGACAGGGGTCACCGGGGAGCTGTTTTTT. The encoded protein is CASSQGGTGVTGELFF.

DNA for the CDR3: TGTGCCAGTAGTAACACAGGGGTCCAGCTGGGCGGGGAGCTGTTTTTT. Translating it yields CASSNTGVQLGGELFF. V usage is TRBV19 and J usage is TRBJ2-2, with TRBD1 matching over 7 bases. This CDR3 contains 16 residues. The junction had 12 bases not matched to a gene; V was cut back by 4 bases and J by 7 bases. Germline CDR1 and CDR2: LNHDA and SQIVND (reference sequence).

The chain links TRBV11-2 to TRBJ1-2; 8 bases agree with TRBD1. After removal of 6 bases from V and 4 bases from J, the junction contained 10 bases not matched to a gene. The germline V gene encodes CDR1 SGHAT and CDR2 FQNNGV. The CDR3 is made up of 15 amino acids. DNA for the CDR3: TGTGCCAGCAGTTCCGTCAGGGGGCCACTCTATGGCTACACCTTC. This sequence encodes CASSSVRGPLYGYTF.

The chain carries TRBV18 and TRBJ2-2, with 8 bases matching TRBD2. The ends lost 6 bases at V and 2 bases at J; junction bases unmatched: 14. Germline lookup yields CDR1 KGHSH and CDR2 LQKENI. This CDR3 is built from 18 residues. The CDR3 nucleotides read TGTGCCAGCTCCCGGGTAGCGGGACTCCCCCGAAACACCGGGGAGCTGTTTTTT. This encodes CASSRVAGLPRNTGELFF.

V usage is TRBV5-1 and J usage is TRBJ2-2, with D possibly matching TRBD1 (5 bases). The germline V gene has CDR1 SGHRS and CDR2 YFSETQ. The CDR3 totals 15 residues. V lost 0 bases, J lost 3 bases, and 9 bases lay in between. CDR3 in amino acids: CASSLEWGDTGELFF. Here the CDR3 DNA reads TGCGCCAGCAGCTTGGAATGGGGCGACACCGGGGAGCTGTTTTTT.

The chain uses TRBV2 and TRBJ2-1; 9 bases are shared with TRBD2. Per germline, CDR1 SNHLY and CDR2 FYNNEI. The V segment lost 3 bases and the J segment 4 bases; nucleotides outside the gene matches: 7. The CDR3 extends over 16 amino acids. CDR3 residues: CASSDGVTSGYNEQFF. The CDR3 region has the DNA TGTGCCAGCAGTGACGGAGTGACTAGCGGTTACAATGAGCAGTTCTTC.

This sequence joins TRBV18 and TRBJ1-5; D ambiguous. Trimming took off 3 bases at V and 4 bases at J, with 7 bases between the two ends. The V gene's germline CDR1 is KGHSH and CDR2 LQKENI. CDR3 length: 13 residues. CDR3 DNA: TGTGCCAGCTCACCTTCGGAGAATCAGCCCCAGCATTTT. It translates to CASSPSENQPQHF.

The chain is built from TRBV30 and TRBJ1-4, with D uncertain. This CDR3 is built from 14 residues. V dropped 5 bases and J dropped 0 bases, with 10 bases sitting between them. CDR1 and CDR2 (germline): GTSNPN, SVGIG (reference sequence). The CDR3 DNA reads TGTGCCTGGGGCAGGCCAACAACTAATGAAAAACTGTTTTTT. Encoded protein: CAWGRPTTNEKLFF.

V and J are TRBV5-8 and TRBJ1-5, with TRBD1 matching 9 bases. The CDR3 is 14 amino acids. Germline loops: CDR1 SGHTS, CDR2 YDEGEE. With 4 bases clipped from V and 6 bases from J, the junction kept 5 bases outside the gene matches. The CDR3 here is CASSADRGGQPQHF. The CDR3 DNA reads TGTGCCAGCAGCGCCGACAGGGGGGGTCAGCCCCAGCATTTT.

V is TRBV6-6 and J is TRBJ2-7; D remains unclear. CDR3 length equals 13 residues. Trimming took off 2 bases at V and 2 bases at J, with 7 bases between the two ends. CDR1 is MNHNY, CDR2 SVGAGI, per germline (reference sequence). The CDR3 spells CASSYDGAYEQYF. In nucleotides, the CDR3 is TGTGCCAGCAGTTACGACGGAGCCTACGAGCAGTACTTC.

The V gene is TRBV9, the J gene TRBJ2-1; perhaps TRBD2 as D (6 bases). The CDR3 sequence is 15 residues long. The germline V gene has CDR1 SGDLS and CDR2 YYNGEE. With 9 bases removed from V and 3 bases from J, the gap between germline ends came to 19 bases. CDR3 DNA: TGTGCCACCGCCACTCTTGCGGGGAGCTACAATGAGCAGTTCTTC. It yields the protein CATATLAGSYNEQFF.

The CDR3 protein is CASSVSTGNYGYTF. The CDR3 DNA reads TGCGCCAGCAGCGTTTCGACAGGGAACTATGGCTACACCTTC. The chain combines TRBV5-1 with TRBJ1-2; 7 nucleotides line up with TRBD1. Looked up from germline, CDR1 is SGHRS and CDR2 is YFSETQ. The CDR3 contains 14 residues. The V gene end was trimmed by 4 bases and the J gene end by 2 bases; junction bases not matched to a gene: 5. Combining the CDR3 with reference TRBV5-1 and TRBJ1-2 gives the whole variable domain KAGVTQTPRYLIKTRGQQVTLSCSPISGHRSVSWYQQTPGQGLQFLFEYFSETQRNKGNFPGRFSGRQFSNSRSEMNVSTLELGDSALYLCASSVSTGNYGYTFGSGTRLTVV.

The chain employs TRBV10-3 and TRBJ2-1; D is unclear. Germline assignment: CDR1 ENHRY and CDR2 SYGVKD. The CDR3 is 9 residues long. Trimming left V 10 bases short and J 8 bases short, with 6 bases between. In nucleotides, the CDR3 is TGTGCCAGACGGGATGAGCAGTTCTTC. Its translation is CARRDEQFF.